These 10 T cell receptor beta chains were all obtained from the same sample, sequenced in a study of cytomegalovirus exposure and HLA in healthy donors. The PCR contained 60 Vbeta and 13 Jbeta primers. The data were produced by immunoSEQ multiplex PCR, yet TCRdb's version contains in-frame clones alone and is incomplete. This sample's clone table lists some 200,000 clones. The sequenced sample was PBMCs. The receptors were sampled from a boy between 5 and 17 years old in good health and CMV-seronegative.

This chain uses TRBV7-2 with TRBJ2-7; perhaps TRBD2 as D (6 bases). V was pared by 6 bases and J by 0 bases, with 24 bases between. This CDR3 comprises 18 residues. Germline CDR1 and CDR2: SGHTA and FQGNSA. CDR3 in DNA: TGTGCCAGCAGTCGAACCCCGGGGGATTTTCTTACCTCCTACGAGCAGTACTTC. It yields the protein CASSRTPGDFLTSYEQYF.

This rearrangement joins TRBV5-8 to TRBJ2-5, with TRBD1 identical over 9 bases. The J call is uncertain, as TRBJ2-7 better fits the DNA end. The CDR3 runs 17 residues. Germline CDR1 and CDR2: SGHTS and YDEGEE. In nucleotides, the CDR3 is TGTGCCAGCAGCACGGACACAGGGGGCTCCCCCTCCTACGAGCAGTACTTC. Protein product: CASSTDTGGSPSYEQYF.

The chain carries TRBV27 and TRBJ2-2; D is undetermined. With 3 bases removed from V and 8 bases from J, the gap between germline ends came to 10 bases. The germline CDR1 and CDR2 sequences are MNHEY and SMNVEV (reference sequence). The CDR3 runs 13 residues. This chain's CDR3 is CASSFLRAGELFF. CDR3 sequence (DNA): TGTGCCAGCAGTTTTCTTCGAGCAGGGGAGCTGTTTTTT.

V is TRBV19 and J is TRBJ1-6, with D possibly TRBD1 on 5 matching bases. V gave up 7 bases and J gave up 9 bases, with 13 bases separating them. Germline assignment: CDR1 LNHDA and CDR2 SQIVND (reference sequence). The CDR3 covers 13 residues. This CDR3 is CASKFQGGSPLHF. In nucleotides, the CDR3 is TGTGCCAGTAAGTTCCAGGGCGGTTCACCCCTCCACTTT.

The genes are TRBV11-3 and TRBJ1-2, with a possible D match to TRBD1 (5 bases). V was shortened by 6 bases and J by 8 bases, with 10 bases between the two germline ends. In germline, CDR1 is SGHNT, CDR2 YENEEA. The CDR3 runs to 11 residues. This CDR3 is CASRLGGGYTF. CDR3 in DNA: TGTGCCAGCAGACTCGGGGGAGGCTACACCTTC.

The rearrangement joins TRBV7-2 to TRBJ1-2; 9 positions match TRBD1. Trimming cost V 3 bases and J 5 bases; bases outside gene matches: 1. This CDR3 is 13 amino acids long. The germline V gene encodes CDR1 SGHTA and CDR2 FQGNSA. The CDR3 spells CASSLGQGYGYTF. DNA of the CDR3: TGTGCCAGCAGCTTGGGACAGGGATATGGCTACACCTTC.

V and J are TRBV15 and TRBJ2-7, with D uncertain. The V end was cut by 0 bases, the J end by 3 bases, with 6 bases between. This CDR3 region has 13 residues. Germline values: CDR1 LNHNV, CDR2 YYDKDF (reference sequence). In nucleotides, the CDR3 is TGTGCCACCAGCAGAGATGCGTACTACGAGCAGTACTTC. This encodes CATSRDAYYEQYF.

The rearrangement links TRBV19 to TRBJ1-1; the D gene is possibly TRBD1 (5 bases). Trimming left V 5 bases short and J 5 bases short, with 15 bases between. CDR1 is LNHDA and CDR2 is SQIVND in the germline V gene (reference sequence). This CDR3 contains 14 residues. The CDR3 is CASSQGSALTEAFF. The DNA of the CDR3 is TGTGCCAGTAGTCAGGGAAGCGCGCTAACTGAAGCTTTCTTT.

The chain links TRBV7-3 to TRBJ2-1; 8 nucleotides align to TRBD2. V was pared by 1 base and J by 6 bases, with 2 bases of the junction left unmatched. CDR1 and CDR2 (germline): SGHTA, FQGTGA. The CDR3 is 14 amino acids. Written as DNA, the CDR3 is TGTGCCAGCAGCTTAATCGGGGGGGTCAATGAGCAGTTCTTC. Translated: CASSLIGGVNEQFF.

The chain links TRBV19 to TRBJ1-6; 7 bases are a match to TRBD1. J was trimmed by 3 bases and V by 3 bases; bases with no gene match: 2. The CDR3 sequence is 15 residues long. From germline, CDR1 is LNHDA and CDR2 SQIVND (reference sequence). CDR3 residues: CASSMTGFYNSPLHF. CDR3 sequence (DNA): TGTGCCAGTAGTATGACAGGGTTCTATAATTCACCCCTCCACTTT. Based on the CDR3 plus reference TRBV19 and TRBJ1-6, the full variable domain is DGGITQSPKYLFRKEGQNVTLSCEQNLNHDAMYWYRQDPGQGLRLIYYSQIVNDFQKGDIAEGYSVSREKKESFPLTVTSAQKNPTAFYLCASSMTGFYNSPLHFGNGTRLTVT.